A single sample gave rise to the 3 T cell receptor beta chains below, sequenced in a study of vaccination and CD4 T cells after COVID-19. The Oncomine TCR Beta short-read assay was what sequenced the DNA obtained from cultured CD4+ T cells. MiXCR was run by TCRdb on the PCR reads, yielding one entry per CDR3 protein. Of 20,000 to 25,000 distinct CDR3 sequences listed, around 50% are singletons. These receptors lack a known antigen. The treatment: approximately nine-day PBMC culture with coronavirus spike peptide pools or control peptides (ViraFEST assay). Sample: CD4+ T cells from blood, cultured in vitro. Every receptor here comes from a human donor who had recovered from COVID-19.

This rearrangement joins TRBV9 to TRBJ2-5; D gene uncertain. V shed 0 bases and J shed 3 bases, with 9 bases lying between them. This CDR3 is built from 14 residues. In germline, CDR1 is SGDLS, CDR2 YYNGEE. The CDR3 sequence: CASSVGAAEETQYF. CDR3 nucleotide sequence: TGTGCCAGCAGCGTAGGGGCGGCTGAAGAGACCCAGTACTTC.

This clonotype was recorded only once. The rearrangement joins TRBV29-1 to TRBJ1-2, with 9 bases that match TRBD1. The J segment lost 8 bases and the V segment lost 6 bases, leaving 10 bases of the junction unmatched. The CDR3 has 13 residues. CDR1 is SQVTM, CDR2 ANQGSEA, per germline. DNA of the CDR3: TGCAGCGTGATGGGACAGGGAGCTAGAGGCTACACCTTC. This sequence encodes CSVMGQGARGYTF.

The chain uses TRBV7-2 and TRBJ2-7; possibly TRBD2 for D (7 bases). This CDR3 is 16 amino acids long. Trimming took 5 bases from V and 4 from J, leaving 21 bases between them. From germline, CDR1 is SGHTA and CDR2 FQGNSA. The CDR3 region is CASSKGGRAGAYEQYF. The DNA of the CDR3 is TGTGCCAGCAGCAAAGGGGGGAGGGCCGGGGCGTACGAGCAGTACTTC.